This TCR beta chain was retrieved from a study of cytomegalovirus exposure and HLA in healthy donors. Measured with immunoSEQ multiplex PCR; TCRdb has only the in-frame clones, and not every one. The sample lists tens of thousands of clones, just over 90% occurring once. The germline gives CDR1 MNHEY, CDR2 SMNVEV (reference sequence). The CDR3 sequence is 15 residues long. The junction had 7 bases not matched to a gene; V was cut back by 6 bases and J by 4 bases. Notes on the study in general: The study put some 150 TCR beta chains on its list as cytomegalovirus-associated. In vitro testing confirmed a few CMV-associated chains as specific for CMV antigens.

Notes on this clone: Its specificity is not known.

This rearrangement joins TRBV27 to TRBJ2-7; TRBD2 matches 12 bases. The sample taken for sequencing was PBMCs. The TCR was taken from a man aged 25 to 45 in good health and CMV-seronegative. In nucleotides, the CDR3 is TGTGCCAGCAGAGCCACTAGCGGGAGGCTGTACGAGCAGTACTTC. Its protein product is CASRATSGRLYEQYF.